This T cell receptor beta chain was identified during a study of blood T cell repertoires in COVID-19. In the study overall: Nucleic acid was either cDNA or gDNA, and it came from T cells, B-cell-depleted T cells, or PBMCs.

Trimming removed 4 bases at V and 0 bases at J, with 5 bases between. Germline assignment: CDR1 KGHDR and CDR2 SFDVKD. CDR3 length equals 13 residues. Data came from immunoSEQ multiplex PCR; TCRdb stores just in-frame clones and leaves some out. The sample records around 200,000 clones, over 80% being singletons. Participant reports of clinical history set cohort assignment. The clonotype was recovered from a man between 18 and 35 years old with acute COVID-19. Material: PBMCs or T cells enriched from blood (not recorded which). This sequence joins TRBV24-1 and TRBJ2-5; no clear D gene. The CDR3 spells CATSEADQETQYF. The CDR3 DNA is TGTGCCACCAGTGAGGCAGACCAAGAGACCCAGTACTTC.